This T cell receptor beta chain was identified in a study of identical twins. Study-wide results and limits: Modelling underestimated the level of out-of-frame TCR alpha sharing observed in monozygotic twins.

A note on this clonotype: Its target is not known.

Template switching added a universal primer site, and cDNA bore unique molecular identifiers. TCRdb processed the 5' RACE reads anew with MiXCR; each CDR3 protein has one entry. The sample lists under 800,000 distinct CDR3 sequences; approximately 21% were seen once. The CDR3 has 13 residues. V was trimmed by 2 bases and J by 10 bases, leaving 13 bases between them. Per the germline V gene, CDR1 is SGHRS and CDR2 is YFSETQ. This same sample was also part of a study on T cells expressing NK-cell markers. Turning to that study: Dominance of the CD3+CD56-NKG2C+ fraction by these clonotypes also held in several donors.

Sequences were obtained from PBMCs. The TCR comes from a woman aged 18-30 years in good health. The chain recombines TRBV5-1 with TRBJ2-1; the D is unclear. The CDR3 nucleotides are TGCGCCAGCAGCTTTGGGGTTCCCCTGGAGCAGTTCTTC. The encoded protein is CASSFGVPLEQFF. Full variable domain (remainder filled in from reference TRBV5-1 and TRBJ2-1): KAGVTQTPRYLIKTRGQQVTLSCSPISGHRSVSWYQQTPGQGLQFLFEYFSETQRNKGNFPGRFSGRQFSNSRSEMNVSTLELGDSALYLCASSFGVPLEQFFGPGTRLTVL.